The 28 T cell receptor beta chains listed next were all sequenced from one sample in a study of PD-L1 blockade in urothelial cancer. TCRdb keeps only in-frame clones here, not all; method: immunoSEQ multiplex PCR. Among about 17,000 clones listed, around 90% were seen once. The specimen comprised PBMCs, sampled around atezolizumab (anti-PD-L1) treatment. Receptors originate from a man in his forties or fifties with urothelial cancer.

The chain employs TRBV5-6 and TRBJ1-2; unclear D gene. This CDR3 comprises 13 residues. CDR1 and CDR2 from the germline V gene are SGHDT and YYEEEE. Trimming stripped 1 base from V and 3 bases from J, with 7 bases between. CDR3 DNA: TGTGCCAGCAGCTTGACGATAGACTATGGCTACACCTTC. It is translated as CASSLTIDYGYTF. Drawing the rest from reference TRBV5-6 and TRBJ1-2, the complete variable domain is DAGVTQSPTHLIKTRGQQVTLRCSPKSGHDTVSWYQQALGQGPQFIFQYYEEEERQRGNFPDRFSGHQFPNYSSELNVNALLLGDSALYLCASSLTIDYGYTFGSGTRLTVV.

This clone showed up just once. The V and J genes are TRBV5-4 and TRBJ1-2; 9 bases line up with TRBD1. J gave up 6 bases and V 0 bases, and 0 bases lay outside the gene matches. This CDR3 has 13 amino acids. The germline V gene has CDR1 SGHNT and CDR2 YYREEE (reference sequence). The CDR3 sequence: CASSLDRGHGYTF. The CDR3 DNA is TGTGCCAGCAGCTTGGACAGGGGGCATGGCTACACCTTC.

CDR3 protein: CSVDQGSLRNEQFF. CDR3 DNA sequence: TGCAGCGTTGACCAGGGGTCCTTACGGAATGAGCAGTTCTTC. The rearrangement uses TRBV29-1 and TRBJ2-1, with TRBD1 as a possible D gene (6 bases). The length of the CDR3 is 14 residues. Trimming pared 3 bases from V and 7 bases from J, leaving 16 bases between. Germline lookup yields CDR1 SQVTM and CDR2 ANQGSEA.

This rearrangement joins TRBV11-2 to TRBJ2-4; the match to TRBD2 covers 9 bases. V trimming: 5 bases; J trimming: 0 bases; junction bases outside the gene matches: 5. CDR1 SGHAT and CDR2 FQNNGV come from the germline V gene. CDR3 length: 16 residues. The CDR3 sequence is CASSRAGGLAKNIQYF. DNA for the CDR3: TGTGCCAGCAGCCGAGCGGGAGGCCTAGCCAAAAACATTCAGTACTTC.

The chain has TRBV5-6 and TRBJ2-6; 7 bases match TRBD1. CDR3 size: 16 residues. The V gene's germline CDR1 is SGHDT and CDR2 YYEEEE. The trim removed 4 bases at V and 4 bases at J, leaving 8 bases unmatched. The CDR3 DNA reads TGTGCCAGCAGCACGACAGGGCCGGGAGGGGCCAACGTCCTGACTTTC. Translating gives CASSTTGPGGANVLTF.

The chain recombines TRBV10-3 with TRBJ2-3, with TRBD2 matching 12 bases. J was trimmed by 3 bases and V by 7 bases; bases with no gene match: 5. The CDR3 spans 15 residues. The germline gives CDR1 ENHRY, CDR2 SYGVKD. CDR3 region: CAITTSGGRTDTQYF. For the CDR3, the DNA is TGTGCCATCACCACTAGCGGGGGGAGGACAGATACGCAGTATTTT.

This chain connects TRBV5-1 to TRBJ2-1, with 10 positions matching TRBD1. Germline V lookup: CDR1 SGHRS, CDR2 YFSETQ. The CDR3 length is 16 residues. Trimming cost V 0 bases and J 6 bases; bases outside gene matches: 6. CDR3 in amino acids: CASSLGGTGVVNEQFF. DNA for the CDR3: TGCGCCAGCAGCTTGGGGGGGACAGGGGTAGTCAATGAGCAGTTCTTC.

This sequence joins TRBV11-2 and TRBJ2-1; 11 nucleotides agree with TRBD2. The germline V gene encodes CDR1 SGHAT and CDR2 FQNNGV. J gave up 9 bases and V 1 base, and 8 bases lay outside the gene matches. This CDR3 has 16 residues. CDR3 amino acids: CASSLVASGGYVEQFF. The DNA of the CDR3 is TGTGCCAGCAGCTTAGTGGCTAGCGGGGGGTATGTTGAGCAGTTCTTC.

The V gene is TRBV11-2, the J gene TRBJ2-7; the match to TRBD2 covers 16 bases. The CDR3 loop spans 19 amino acids. Germline-derived CDR1 and CDR2 are SGHAT and FQNNGV. The junction had 12 bases not matched to a gene; V was cut back by 7 bases and J by 0 bases. The CDR3 bases are TGTGCCAGCAACTCCGGGACTAGCGGGGGGGTTCCTATCTCCTACGAGCAGTACTTC. Translating gives CASNSGTSGGVPISYEQYF. Supplemented by reference TRBV11-2 and TRBJ2-7, the full variable domain reads EAGVAQSPRYKIIEKRQSVAFWCNPISGHATLYWYQQILGQGPKLLIQFQNNGVVDDSQLPKDRFSAERLKGVDSTLKIQPAKLEDSAVYLCASNSGTSGGVPISYEQYFGPGTRLTVT.

The chain couples TRBV7-2 to TRBJ2-5; 11 bases map to TRBD2. This CDR3 is built from 16 residues. The J segment lost 1 base and the V segment lost 1 base, leaving 2 bases of the junction unmatched. CDR1 and CDR2 from the germline V gene are SGHTA and FQGNSA. DNA for the CDR3: TGTGCCAGCAGCTTAGGACTAGCGGGACCCCAAGAGACCCAGTACTTC. Residues: CASSLGLAGPQETQYF.

The chain links TRBV6-1 to TRBJ2-5, with 9 bases fitting TRBD1. The germline gives CDR1 MNHNS, CDR2 SASEGT. V trimming: 0 bases; J trimming: 5 bases; junction bases outside the gene matches: 7. The CDR3 extends over 16 amino acids. The CDR3 sequence is CASSEAGDRGWETQYF. The CDR3 DNA is TGTGCCAGCAGTGAAGCGGGCGACAGGGGGTGGGAGACCCAGTACTTC.

The V call is TRBV6-1, the J call TRBJ2-5, with a weak D call TRBD1 (6 bases). V gave up 4 bases and J gave up 4 bases, with 10 bases separating them. In germline, CDR1 is MNHNS, CDR2 SASEGT. This CDR3 comprises 13 residues. Written as DNA, the CDR3 is TGTGCCAGCAGTGGAACAGGGTTAGAGACCCAGTACTTC. It codes for CASSGTGLETQYF.

This sequence joins TRBV18 and TRBJ2-2; TRBD1 is a possible D gene (5 bases). Trimming removed 4 bases from V and 1 base from J, with 10 bases in between. The V gene's germline CDR1 is KGHSH and CDR2 LQKENI. This CDR3 is 15 amino acids long. CDR3 protein: CASSHSTGNTGELFF. Here the CDR3 DNA reads TGTGCCAGCTCACACTCAACAGGGAACACCGGGGAGCTGTTTTTT.

The chain joins TRBV27 to TRBJ2-7; tentative D call: TRBD2 (5 bases). Trimming took off 6 bases at V and 0 bases at J, with 15 bases between the two ends. The CDR3 contains 15 residues. Germline assignment: CDR1 MNHEY and CDR2 SMNVEV (reference sequence). CDR3 sequence: CASSTRAGLSYEQYF. The CDR3 DNA sequence: TGTGCCAGCAGCACCCGGGCGGGCCTCTCCTACGAGCAGTACTTC.

The DNA of the CDR3 is TGTGCCAGCAGCTATCCCGGGACAGGGGACCATGAGCAGTTCTTC. It encodes CASSYPGTGDHEQFF. The rearrangement links TRBV7-9 to TRBJ2-1, with 10 bases aligning to TRBD1. The V gene's germline CDR1 is SEHNR and CDR2 FQNEAQ (reference sequence). The CDR3 consists of 15 residues. The V and J ends lost 4 bases and 8 bases, in that order; junction bases with no gene match: 8.

This chain connects TRBV15 to TRBJ2-7, with D perhaps matching TRBD1 (6 bases). The germline V gene encodes CDR1 LNHNV and CDR2 YYDKDF (reference sequence). The V end lost 0 bases, the J end lost 1 base, and 19 bases lay between the germline ends. This CDR3 region has 18 residues. DNA of the CDR3: TGTGCCACCAGCAGAGATCCCATCGGGACAAGAGTTTCCTACGAGCAGTACTTC. This sequence encodes CATSRDPIGTRVSYEQYF.

The chain's CDR3 is CASSKGGQPQHF. The CDR3 DNA follows: TGTGCCAGCAGTAAGGGGGGGCAGCCCCAGCATTTT. The gene calls are TRBV28 and TRBJ1-5, with a weak D call TRBD1 (6 bases). The CDR3 covers 12 residues. V was shortened by 5 bases and J by 7 bases, with 9 bases between the two germline ends. Germline CDR1 MDHEN, CDR2 SYDVKM.

This rearrangement joins TRBV14 to TRBJ2-1; the D is unclear. V was clipped by 2 bases and J by 6 bases, with 8 bases between them. CDR1 is SGHDN and CDR2 is FVKESK in the germline V gene. This CDR3 comprises 13 residues. CDR3 coding DNA: TGTGCCAGCAGCCAAAGCGACTTCAATGAGCAGTTCTTC. It encodes CASSQSDFNEQFF. The whole variable domain, filled in from reference TRBV14 and TRBJ2-1, reads EAGVTQFPSHSVIEKGQTVTLRCDPISGHDNLYWYRRVMGKEIKFLLHFVKESKQDESGMPNNRFLAERTGGTYSTLKVQPAELEDSGVYFCASSQSDFNEQFFGPGTRLTVL.

V and J are TRBV13 and TRBJ2-1; D is ambiguous. Trimming shortened V by 6 bases and J by 10 bases, and 13 bases separated the two germline ends. CDR1 and CDR2 from the germline V gene are PRHDT and FYEKMQ (reference sequence). This CDR3 comprises 12 residues. The CDR3 DNA reads TGTGCCAGCAGTCTTACTAATGGCGAGCAGTTCTTC. Encoded protein: CASSLTNGEQFF.

V gene TRBV18 combines with J gene TRBJ1-4; 10 bases agree with TRBD1. V shed 6 bases and J 3 bases; nucleotides not matched to a gene: 4. CDR3 length equals 15 residues. CDR1 and CDR2 (germline): KGHSH, LQKENI. This CDR3 is CASSGQGGSNEKLFF. The CDR3 DNA reads as TGTGCCAGCTCCGGACAGGGGGGTTCTAATGAAAAACTGTTTTTT.

V gene TRBV19 combines with J gene TRBJ2-2, with TRBD2 matching over 13 bases. The V gene end was trimmed by 5 bases and the J gene end by 6 bases; junction bases not matched to a gene: 6. There are 16 residues in the CDR3. Germline V gene lookup returns CDR1 LNHDA and CDR2 SQIVND (reference sequence). CDR3: CASSLLAGGPAGELFF. The CDR3 coding sequence is TGTGCCAGTAGTTTACTAGCGGGAGGGCCGGCCGGGGAGCTGTTTTTT.

The chain uses TRBV28 and TRBJ2-5; 8 bases fit TRBD1. Germline CDR1 is MDHEN and CDR2 is SYDVKM. J lost 2 bases, V lost 3 bases, and 17 bases had no gene match. The CDR3 covers 19 residues. Written as DNA, the CDR3 is TGTGCCAGCAGTTTGACAGCTACAGGGGGAAGAGGAGGACAAGAGACCCAGTACTTC. This gives the protein CASSLTATGGRGGQETQYF. Full variable domain (outside the CDR3, taken from reference TRBV28 and TRBJ2-5): DVKVTQSSRYLVKRTGEKVFLECVQDMDHENMFWYRQDPGLGLRLIYFSYDVKMKEKGDIPEGYSVSREKKERFSLILESASTNQTSMYLCASSLTATGGRGGQETQYFGPGTRLLVL.

This clone appeared once. As DNA, the CDR3 is TGTGCCAGCAGTGAAGCGCCTATGGGGGGCACTGAAGCTTTCTTT. It is translated as CASSEAPMGGTEAFF. The chain combines TRBV6-1 with TRBJ1-1, with D possibly TRBD1 on 5 matching bases. The V end lost 0 bases, the J end lost 4 bases, and 12 bases lay between the germline ends. In germline, CDR1 is MNHNS, CDR2 SASEGT. The CDR3 is 15 residues long.

The V gene is TRBV29-1, the J gene TRBJ2-5, with a weak D call TRBD1 (5 bases). V was clipped by 1 base and J by 2 bases, with 8 bases between them. CDR3 size: 13 residues. Germline CDR1 and CDR2: SQVTM and ANQGSEA. DNA for the CDR3: TGCAGCGTTGAAGGCAGGGCGCAAGAGACCCAGTACTTC. It yields the protein CSVEGRAQETQYF. The complete variable domain, with remaining parts taken from reference TRBV29-1 and TRBJ2-5, reads SAVISQKPSRDICQRGTSLTIQCQVDSQVTMMFWYRQQPGQSLTLIATANQGSEATYESGFVIDKFPISRPNLTFSTLTVSNMSPEDSSIYLCSVEGRAQETQYFGPGTRLLVL.

This chain joins TRBV27 and TRBJ2-3, with D unresolved. The CDR3 totals 13 residues. The V gene lost 0 bases and the J gene lost 3 bases, with 4 bases spanning the gap. Germline lookup yields CDR1 MNHEY and CDR2 SMNVEV (reference sequence). The CDR3 here is CASSLSRTDTQYF. The CDR3, as DNA: TGTGCCAGCAGTTTATCGAGGACAGATACGCAGTATTTT.

This clone occurred once. J is TRBJ2-7 and V is TRBV7-2, with 9 bases fitting TRBD2. The CDR3 consists of 16 residues. The junction had 8 bases not matched to a gene; V was cut back by 2 bases and J by 3 bases. Germline loops: CDR1 SGHTA, CDR2 FQGNSA. This chain's CDR3 is CASSLSAGGQVYEQYF. CDR3 bases: TGTGCCAGCAGCTTAAGTGCGGGAGGGCAGGTCTACGAGCAGTACTTC.

The rearrangement joins TRBV10-3 to TRBJ2-5; D perhaps matches TRBD1 (6 bases). Per the germline V gene, CDR1 is ENHRY and CDR2 is SYGVKD. The V gene lost 8 bases and the J gene lost 5 bases, with 12 bases spanning the gap. The CDR3 runs 12 residues. CDR3 sequence: CAIARTAETQYF. The CDR3 DNA follows: TGTGCCATCGCTCGGACAGCTGAGACCCAGTACTTC.

This chain joins TRBV19 and TRBJ2-5, with D unclear. Trimming took off 1 base at V and 4 bases at J, with 4 bases between the two ends. Looked up from germline, CDR1 is LNHDA and CDR2 is SQIVND (reference sequence). The CDR3 has 12 residues. This chain's CDR3 is CASSIAGETQYF. The CDR3 DNA reads TGTGCCAGTAGTATAGCAGGAGAGACCCAGTACTTC.